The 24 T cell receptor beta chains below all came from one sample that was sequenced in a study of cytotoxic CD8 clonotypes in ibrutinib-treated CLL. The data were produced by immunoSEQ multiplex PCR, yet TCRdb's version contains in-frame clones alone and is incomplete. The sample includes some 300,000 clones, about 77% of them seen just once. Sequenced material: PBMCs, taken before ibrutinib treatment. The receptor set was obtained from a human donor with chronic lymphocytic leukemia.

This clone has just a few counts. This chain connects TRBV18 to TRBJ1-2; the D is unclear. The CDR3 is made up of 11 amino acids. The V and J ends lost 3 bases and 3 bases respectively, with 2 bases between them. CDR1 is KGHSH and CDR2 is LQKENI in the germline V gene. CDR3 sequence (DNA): TGTGCCAGCTCACCGGACTATGGCTACACCTTC. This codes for CASSPDYGYTF.

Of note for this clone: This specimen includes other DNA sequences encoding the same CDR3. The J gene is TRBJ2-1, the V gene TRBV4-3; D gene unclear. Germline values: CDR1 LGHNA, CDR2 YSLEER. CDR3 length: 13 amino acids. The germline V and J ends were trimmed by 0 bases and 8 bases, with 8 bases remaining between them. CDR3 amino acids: CASSQDRGHEQFF. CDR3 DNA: TGCGCCAGCAGCCAAGATCGAGGACATGAGCAGTTCTTC.

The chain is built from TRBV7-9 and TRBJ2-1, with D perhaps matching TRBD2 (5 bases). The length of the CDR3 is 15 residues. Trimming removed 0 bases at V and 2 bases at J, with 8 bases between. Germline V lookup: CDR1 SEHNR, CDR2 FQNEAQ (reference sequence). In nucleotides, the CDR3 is TGTGCCAGCAGCTTAGCGGGAGCACCCTACAATGAGCAGTTCTTC. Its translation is CASSLAGAPYNEQFF.

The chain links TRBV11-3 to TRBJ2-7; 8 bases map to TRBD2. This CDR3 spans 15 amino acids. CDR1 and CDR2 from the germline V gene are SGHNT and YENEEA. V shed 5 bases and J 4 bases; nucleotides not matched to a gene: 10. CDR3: CASSRGRGEGYEQYF. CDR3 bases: TGTGCCAGCAGCCGAGGGCGGGGGGAAGGATACGAGCAGTACTTC.

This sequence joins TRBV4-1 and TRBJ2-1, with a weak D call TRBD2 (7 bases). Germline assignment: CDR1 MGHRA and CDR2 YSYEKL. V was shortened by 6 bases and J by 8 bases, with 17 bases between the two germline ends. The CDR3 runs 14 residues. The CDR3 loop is CASRGLGGAYEQFF. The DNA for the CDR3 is TGCGCCAGCAGGGGATTGGGGGGGGCCTATGAGCAGTTCTTC.

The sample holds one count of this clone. The CDR3 protein is CASSQKTGYRAEQYF. In DNA, the CDR3 is TGTGCCAGCAGCCAAAAAACAGGGTACCGAGCCGAGCAGTACTTC. The chain recombines TRBV5-6 with TRBJ2-7; a weak D match, TRBD1 (6 bases). CDR1 and CDR2 (germline): SGHDT, YYEEEE. V lost 4 bases and J lost 6, with 20 bases in between. The CDR3 is 15 residues long.

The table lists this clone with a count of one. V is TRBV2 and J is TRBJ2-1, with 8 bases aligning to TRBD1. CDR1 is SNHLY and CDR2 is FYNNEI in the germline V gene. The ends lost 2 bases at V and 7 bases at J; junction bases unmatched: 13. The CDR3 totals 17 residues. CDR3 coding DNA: TGTGCCAGCAGTGAACCGAGAAACAGGGGGGATGAGAATGAGCAGTTCTTC. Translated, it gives CASSEPRNRGDENEQFF. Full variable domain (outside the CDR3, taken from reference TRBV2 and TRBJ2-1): EPEVTQTPSHQVTQMGQEVILRCVPISNHLYFYWYRQILGQKVEFLVSFYNNEISEKSEIFDDQFSVERPDGSNFTLKIRSTKLEDSAMYFCASSEPRNRGDENEQFFGPGTRLTVL.

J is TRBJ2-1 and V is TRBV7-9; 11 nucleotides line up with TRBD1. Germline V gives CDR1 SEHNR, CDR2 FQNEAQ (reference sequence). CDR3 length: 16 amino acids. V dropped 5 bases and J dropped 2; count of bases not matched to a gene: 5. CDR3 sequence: CASSPTDRGPYNEQFF. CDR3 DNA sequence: TGTGCCAGCAGCCCGACGGACAGGGGGCCCTACAATGAGCAGTTCTTC.

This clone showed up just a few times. This chain's CDR3 is CASTPRDSLGGYTF. CDR3 DNA: TGTGCCAGCACCCCAAGAGACAGCCTGGGCGGCTACACCTTC. The chain employs TRBV27 and TRBJ1-2; D possibly corresponds to TRBD1 (5 bases). The CDR3 loop spans 14 amino acids. V lost 7 bases, J lost 8 bases, and 20 bases lay in between. Germline CDR1 MNHEY, CDR2 SMNVEV (reference sequence).

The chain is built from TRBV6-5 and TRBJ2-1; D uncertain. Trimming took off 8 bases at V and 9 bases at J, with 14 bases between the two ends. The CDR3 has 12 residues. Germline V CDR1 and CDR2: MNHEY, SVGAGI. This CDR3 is CASWAGYSEQFF. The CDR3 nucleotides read TGTGCCAGCTGGGCCGGTTATAGTGAGCAGTTCTTC.

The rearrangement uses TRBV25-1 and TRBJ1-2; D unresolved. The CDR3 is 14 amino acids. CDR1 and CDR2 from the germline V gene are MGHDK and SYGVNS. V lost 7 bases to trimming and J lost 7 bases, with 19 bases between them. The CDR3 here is CASTKGGSARGYTF. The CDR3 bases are TGTGCCAGCACCAAGGGAGGAAGTGCTCGTGGCTACACCTTC.

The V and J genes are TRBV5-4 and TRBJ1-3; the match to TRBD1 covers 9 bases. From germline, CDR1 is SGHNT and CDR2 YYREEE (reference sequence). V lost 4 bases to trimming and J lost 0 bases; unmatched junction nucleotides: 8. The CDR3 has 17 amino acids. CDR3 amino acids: CASSLGQGESSGNTIYF. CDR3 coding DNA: TGTGCCAGCAGCCTGGGACAGGGAGAAAGCTCTGGAAACACCATATATTTT.

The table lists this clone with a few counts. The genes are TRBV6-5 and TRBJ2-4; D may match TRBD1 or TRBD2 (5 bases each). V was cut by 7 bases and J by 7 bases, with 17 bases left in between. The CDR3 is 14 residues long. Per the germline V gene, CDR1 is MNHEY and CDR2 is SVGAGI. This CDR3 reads CASNKPGTGNIQYF. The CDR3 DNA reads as TGTGCCAGCAACAAACCGGGGACCGGGAACATTCAGTACTTC.

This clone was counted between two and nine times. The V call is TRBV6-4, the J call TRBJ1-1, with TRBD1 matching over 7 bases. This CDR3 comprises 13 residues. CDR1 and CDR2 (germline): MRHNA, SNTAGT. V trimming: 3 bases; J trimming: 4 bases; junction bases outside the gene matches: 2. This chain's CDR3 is CASSEYRGTEAFF. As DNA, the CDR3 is TGTGCCAGCAGTGAGTACAGGGGCACTGAAGCTTTCTTT.

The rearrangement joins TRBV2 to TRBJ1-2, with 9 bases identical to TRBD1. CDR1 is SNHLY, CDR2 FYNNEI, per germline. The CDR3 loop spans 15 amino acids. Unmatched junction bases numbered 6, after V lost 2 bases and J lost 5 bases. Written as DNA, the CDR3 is TGTGCCAGCAGTGAATCGGGACAGGGAAGGTATGGCTACACCTTC. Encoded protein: CASSESGQGRYGYTF.

The CDR3 loop is CASSLVRQGEEQYF. In DNA, the CDR3 is TGTGCCAGCAGCTTGGTCCGGCAGGGAGAGGAGCAGTACTTC. This chain uses TRBV5-5 with TRBJ2-7, with D tentatively TRBD1 or TRBD2 (5 bases each). V was cut by 0 bases and J by 7 bases, with 14 bases left in between. CDR1 is SGHKS and CDR2 is YYEKEE in the germline V gene (reference sequence). The CDR3 has 14 amino acids.

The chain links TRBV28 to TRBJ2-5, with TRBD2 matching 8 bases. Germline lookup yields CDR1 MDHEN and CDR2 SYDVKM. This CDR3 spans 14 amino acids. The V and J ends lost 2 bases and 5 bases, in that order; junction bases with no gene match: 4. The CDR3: CASSLGTRRETQYF. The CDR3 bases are TGTGCCAGCAGTTTAGGGACTAGGCGGGAGACCCAGTACTTC.

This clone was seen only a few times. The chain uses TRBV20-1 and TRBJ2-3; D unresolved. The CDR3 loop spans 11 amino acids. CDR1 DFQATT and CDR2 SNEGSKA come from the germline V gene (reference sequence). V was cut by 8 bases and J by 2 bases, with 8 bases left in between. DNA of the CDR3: TGCAGTCCCCTAATCACAGATACGCAGTATTTT. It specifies CSPLITDTQYF.

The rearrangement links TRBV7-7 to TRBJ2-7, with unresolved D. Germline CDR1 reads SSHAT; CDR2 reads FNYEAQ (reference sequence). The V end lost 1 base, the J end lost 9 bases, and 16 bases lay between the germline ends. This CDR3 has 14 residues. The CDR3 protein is CASSLELGSGPQYF. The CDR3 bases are TGTGCCAGCAGCTTAGAGCTGGGCTCCGGGCCGCAGTACTTC.

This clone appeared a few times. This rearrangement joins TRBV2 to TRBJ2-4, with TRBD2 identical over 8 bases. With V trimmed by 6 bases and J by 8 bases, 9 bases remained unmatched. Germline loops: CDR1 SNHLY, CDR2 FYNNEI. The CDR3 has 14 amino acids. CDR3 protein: CASRDTSGPDIQYF. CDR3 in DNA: TGTGCCAGCAGGGATACTAGCGGTCCGGACATTCAGTACTTC. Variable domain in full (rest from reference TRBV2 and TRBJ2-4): EPEVTQTPSHQVTQMGQEVILRCVPISNHLYFYWYRQILGQKVEFLVSFYNNEISEKSEIFDDQFSVERPDGSNFTLKIRSTKLEDSAMYFCASRDTSGPDIQYFGAGTRLSVL.

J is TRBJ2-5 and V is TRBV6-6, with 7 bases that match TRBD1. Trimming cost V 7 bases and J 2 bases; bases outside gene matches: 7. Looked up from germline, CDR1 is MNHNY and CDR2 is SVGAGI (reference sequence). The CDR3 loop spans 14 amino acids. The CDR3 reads CASTIGTEQETQYF. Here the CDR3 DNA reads TGTGCCAGCACCATCGGGACAGAGCAAGAGACCCAGTACTTC.

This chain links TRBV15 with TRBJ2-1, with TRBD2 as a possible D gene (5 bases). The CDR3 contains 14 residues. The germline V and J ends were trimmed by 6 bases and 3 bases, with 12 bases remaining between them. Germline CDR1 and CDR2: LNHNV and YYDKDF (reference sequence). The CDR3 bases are TGTGCCACCAGTCCGGGATCAGTCTACAATGAGCAGTTCTTC. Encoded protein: CATSPGSVYNEQFF. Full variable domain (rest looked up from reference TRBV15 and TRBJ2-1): DAMVIQNPRYQVTQFGKPVTLSCSQTLNHNVMYWYQQKSSQAPKLLFHYYDKDFNNEADTPDNFQSRRPNTSFCFLDIRSPGLGDTAMYLCATSPGSVYNEQFFGPGTRLTVL.

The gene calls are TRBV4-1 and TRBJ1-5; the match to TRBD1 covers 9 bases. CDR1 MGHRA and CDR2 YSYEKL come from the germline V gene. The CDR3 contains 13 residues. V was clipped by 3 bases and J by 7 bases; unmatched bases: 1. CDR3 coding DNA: TGCGCCAGCAGCCAGACAGGGGGGCAGCCCCAGCATTTT. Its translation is CASSQTGGQPQHF.

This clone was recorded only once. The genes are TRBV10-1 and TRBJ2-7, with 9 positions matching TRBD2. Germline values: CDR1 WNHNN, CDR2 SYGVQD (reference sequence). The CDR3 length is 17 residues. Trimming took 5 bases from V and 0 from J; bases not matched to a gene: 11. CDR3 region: CASSPGLADRSSYEQYF. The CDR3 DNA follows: TGCGCCAGCAGTCCGGGACTAGCCGATAGAAGCTCCTACGAGCAGTACTTC.